Shown below are 30 T cell receptor beta chains from a single sample sequenced in a study of OX40 agonist ivuxolimab in advanced cancers. TCRdb keeps only in-frame clones here, not all; method: immunoSEQ multiplex PCR. Counted here are tens of thousands of clones, 85% to 90% occurring once; the ten biggest clones make up around 6%. Material: CD4+ or CD8+ T cells sorted from blood, obtained in a trial of the OX40 agonist ivuxolimab. These receptors were taken from an adult with an advanced solid tumor such as melanoma, head and neck, liver or kidney cancer.

V usage is TRBV11-3 and J usage is TRBJ1-1; D is undetermined. Germline CDR1 SGHNT, CDR2 YENEEA. Trimming cost V 1 base and J 6 bases, with 12 bases left between them. The CDR3 spans 14 residues. The CDR3 nucleotides read TGTGCCAGCAGCTTAGGTAGGGTACTCGCTGAAGCTTTCTTT. Translated: CASSLGRVLAEAFF.

The V and J genes are TRBV6-6 and TRBJ2-1; D gene ambiguous. CDR1 is MNHNY, CDR2 SVGAGI, per germline (reference sequence). This CDR3 is 15 amino acids long. Deletions cut 5 bases from V and 4 bases from J, with 15 bases between. CDR3 DNA sequence: TGTGCCAGCAGTACCGGGCTGTCCGGGTACAATGAGCAGTTCTTC. Translation: CASSTGLSGYNEQFF.

The genes are TRBV5-8 and TRBJ2-3, with 10 bases fitting TRBD1. With 5 bases clipped from V and 0 bases from J, the junction kept 3 bases outside the gene matches. Germline V gives CDR1 SGHTS, CDR2 YDEGEE. This CDR3 has 15 amino acids. The CDR3 DNA is TGTGCCAGCAGGTGGGGACAGGGGAGCACAGATACGCAGTATTTT. Amino acid sequence: CASRWGQGSTDTQYF.

This chain connects TRBV5-1 to TRBJ2-3, with no clear D. The CDR3 is 14 residues long. V was clipped by 5 bases and J by 0 bases, with 10 bases between them. CDR1 is SGHRS, CDR2 YFSETQ, per germline. The CDR3: CASSGRSSTDTQYF. CDR3 bases: TGCGCCAGCAGTGGAAGGAGCAGCACAGATACGCAGTATTTT.

The V gene is TRBV5-4, the J gene TRBJ1-1, with 8 bases identical to TRBD1. Germline CDR1 is SGHNT and CDR2 is YYREEE (reference sequence). This CDR3 is built from 17 residues. The junction had 15 bases not matched to a gene; V was cut back by 4 bases and J by 4 bases. Here the CDR3 reads CASSDRTGLGLGTEAFF. The CDR3 DNA is TGTGCCAGCAGCGATCGGACAGGGCTTGGGCTTGGCACTGAAGCTTTCTTT.

This clone has just a few counts. The chain recombines TRBV6-6 with TRBJ1-4; D is undetermined. The germline V gene encodes CDR1 MNHNY and CDR2 SVGAGI (reference sequence). The length of the CDR3 is 13 residues. V lost 2 bases and J lost 6, with 7 bases in between. CDR3 coding DNA: TGTGCCAGCAGTTACCGGAGGGATGAAAAACTGTTTTTT. This translates into CASSYRRDEKLFF.

This chain connects TRBV7-9 to TRBJ2-1; D is unresolved. Germline CDR1 reads SEHNR; CDR2 reads FQNEAQ (reference sequence). This CDR3 has 12 residues. V lost 2 bases and J lost 6, with 5 bases in between. The CDR3 here is CASSLSSNEQFF. In DNA form, the CDR3 reads TGTGCCAGCAGCTTAAGTTCCAATGAGCAGTTCTTC.

The rearrangement joins TRBV6-1 to TRBJ1-1; tentatively, D is TRBD1 (6 bases). V lost 2 bases and J lost 7, with 14 bases in between. CDR1 is MNHNS, CDR2 SASEGT, per germline. The CDR3 consists of 14 residues. The DNA of the CDR3 is TGTGCCAGCAGTGAAATCCAACAGGGTAGTGAAGCTTTCTTT. Translating gives CASSEIQQGSEAFF.

The chain couples TRBV4-3 to TRBJ1-5, with D unresolved. V shed 0 bases and J shed 0 bases, with 3 bases lying between them. The length of the CDR3 is 14 residues. Germline CDR1 is LGHNA and CDR2 is YSLEER. As DNA, the CDR3 is TGCGCCAGCAGCCAAGATCATAGCAATCAGCCCCAGCATTTT. Translation: CASSQDHSNQPQHF.

This clone was found once. V is TRBV30 and J is TRBJ1-1, with D unclear. Germline CDR1 GTSNPN, CDR2 SVGIG (reference sequence). CDR3 length: 14 amino acids. Trimming left V 4 bases short and J 0 bases short, with 12 bases between. The CDR3 DNA is TGTGCCTGGACCATCACTAGCATGAACACTGAAGCTTTCTTT. Protein sequence: CAWTITSMNTEAFF.

V gene TRBV30 combines with J gene TRBJ1-5, with TRBD1 identical over 8 bases. V lost 1 base to trimming and J lost 6 bases; unmatched junction nucleotides: 5. In germline, CDR1 is GTSNPN, CDR2 SVGIG (reference sequence). This CDR3 is built from 14 residues. CDR3: CAWSGQGAGQPQHF. The CDR3 DNA sequence: TGTGCCTGGAGTGGGCAGGGGGCAGGTCAGCCCCAGCATTTT.

The chain links TRBV9 to TRBJ2-1; TRBD2 agrees at 9 bases. CDR3 length: 16 amino acids. The J segment lost 0 bases and the V segment lost 9 bases, leaving 10 bases of the junction unmatched. Germline CDR1 SGDLS, CDR2 YYNGEE. The CDR3, as DNA: TGTGCCACCACCCCTTTTAGCGGGAGCTCCTACAATGAGCAGTTCTTC. Translating it yields CATTPFSGSSYNEQFF.

The genes are TRBV7-3 and TRBJ2-1; D not certain. V was trimmed by 4 bases and J by 0 bases, leaving 10 bases between them. The CDR3 runs 15 residues. CDR1 is SGHTA and CDR2 is FQGTGA in the germline V gene. As DNA, the CDR3 is TGTGCCAGCAGCTCGTGGCACTCCTCCTACAATGAGCAGTTCTTC. It translates to CASSSWHSSYNEQFF.

The chain couples TRBV19 to TRBJ2-1, with a possible D match to TRBD2 (6 bases). CDR3 length: 15 residues. Trimming stripped 8 bases from V and 9 bases from J, with 23 bases between. Looked up from germline, CDR1 is LNHDA and CDR2 is SQIVND (reference sequence). The CDR3 sequence: CASWVGEAGRGEQFF. The CDR3 DNA is TGTGCCAGTTGGGTCGGAGAGGCGGGAAGAGGTGAGCAGTTCTTC. Based on the CDR3 plus reference TRBV19 and TRBJ2-1, the full variable domain is DGGITQSPKYLFRKEGQNVTLSCEQNLNHDAMYWYRQDPGQGLRLIYYSQIVNDFQKGDIAEGYSVSREKKESFPLTVTSAQKNPTAFYLCASWVGEAGRGEQFFGPGTRLTVL.

This chain links TRBV27 with TRBJ2-7; TRBD1 might be the D (6 bases). Trimming took 2 bases from V and 3 from J, leaving 11 bases between them. Germline loops: CDR1 MNHEY, CDR2 SMNVEV (reference sequence). CDR3 length: 14 amino acids. DNA of the CDR3: TGTGCCAGCAGTTTAACGGGACACCTCTACGAGCAGTACTTC. It yields the protein CASSLTGHLYEQYF.

This clone has just a few counts. The chain uses TRBV30 and TRBJ1-5, with D tentatively TRBD1 (6 bases). CDR1 and CDR2 (germline): GTSNPN, SVGIG (reference sequence). V was cut by 0 bases and J by 1 base, with 10 bases left in between. The CDR3 runs to 15 residues. CDR3 bases: TGTGCCTGGAGTGTACAGGGATTCAGCAATCAGCCCCAGCATTTT. Translation: CAWSVQGFSNQPQHF.

The V gene is TRBV11-3, the J gene TRBJ2-3; 10 nucleotides agree with TRBD2. The CDR3 loop spans 18 amino acids. V shed 0 bases and J 0 bases; nucleotides not matched to a gene: 6. The V gene's germline CDR1 is SGHNT and CDR2 YENEEA. The CDR3 DNA reads as TGTGCCAGCAGCTTAGATCGGGCTAGCGGGAGTAGCACAGATACGCAGTATTTT. Translated: CASSLDRASGSSTDTQYF.

This clone was seen only once. The junction departs from germline at one end; a sequencing error may be responsible. The V call is TRBV6-1, the J call TRBJ2-7, with unresolved D. Germline CDR1 MNHNS, CDR2 SASEGT. This CDR3 comprises 14 residues. As DNA, the CDR3 is TGTACCAGCTCTCTAGTCATTGGGGACTACGAGCAGTACTTC. It is translated as CTSSLVIGDYEQYF.

The chain uses TRBV5-1 and TRBJ1-1; D is unclear. V was clipped by 1 base and J by 0 bases, with 7 bases between them. The CDR3 contains 14 residues. Germline values: CDR1 SGHRS, CDR2 YFSETQ. CDR3 protein: CASSLSFMNTEAFF. CDR3 nucleotides: TGCGCCAGCAGCTTGTCGTTCATGAACACTGAAGCTTTCTTT.

V gene TRBV5-6 combines with J gene TRBJ2-3; D is perhaps TRBD2 (6 bases). Germline V lookup: CDR1 SGHDT, CDR2 YYEEEE. The CDR3 runs 11 residues. V gave up 1 base and J gave up 15 bases, with 12 bases separating them. CDR3 sequence (DNA): TGTGCCAGCAGCTTGCTAGCGTCCCTCTATTTT. Translating gives CASSLLASLYF.

V and J are TRBV5-1 and TRBJ2-7, with 9 bases aligning to TRBD1. From germline, CDR1 is SGHRS and CDR2 YFSETQ. This CDR3 is 14 amino acids long. V trimming: 2 bases; J trimming: 5 bases; junction bases outside the gene matches: 5. CDR3 nucleotide sequence: TGCGCCAGCAGCTTCCAACAGGGGGCTCACGAGCAGTACTTC. It encodes CASSFQQGAHEQYF. Variable domain in full (rest from reference TRBV5-1 and TRBJ2-7): KAGVTQTPRYLIKTRGQQVTLSCSPISGHRSVSWYQQTPGQGLQFLFEYFSETQRNKGNFPGRFSGRQFSNSRSEMNVSTLELGDSALYLCASSFQQGAHEQYFGPGTRLTVT.

V usage is TRBV10-3 and J usage is TRBJ2-2; 7 bases match TRBD2. The germline CDR1 and CDR2 sequences are ENHRY and SYGVKD. The CDR3 contains 18 residues. J gave up 1 base and V 6 bases, and 14 bases lay outside the gene matches. The chain's CDR3 is CAISTTGGGARNTGELFF. Written as DNA, the CDR3 is TGTGCCATCAGCACGACGGGCGGGGGAGCTAGGAACACCGGGGAGCTGTTTTTT.

This sequence joins TRBV7-2 and TRBJ2-7, with D perhaps TRBD2 (7 bases). There are 15 residues in the CDR3. From germline, CDR1 is SGHTA and CDR2 FQGNSA. Trimming left V 4 bases short and J 4 bases short, with 17 bases between. CDR3 nucleotides: TGTGCCAGCAGCTGGGGGGGCGGGGCCCAGTACGAGCAGTACTTC. It yields the protein CASSWGGGAQYEQYF.

CDR3 sequence reads: CSVVWTTHSFYEQYF. In DNA form, the CDR3 reads TGCAGCGTAGTATGGACTACTCACTCCTTCTACGAGCAGTACTTC. The chain uses TRBV29-1 and TRBJ2-7, with a weak D call TRBD2 (6 bases). Trimming removed 6 bases from V and 3 bases from J, with 21 bases in between. Per the germline V gene, CDR1 is SQVTM and CDR2 is ANQGSEA. The CDR3 covers 15 residues.

V is TRBV5-5 and J is TRBJ2-5, with unresolved D. Looked up from germline, CDR1 is SGHKS and CDR2 is YYEKEE (reference sequence). The CDR3 extends over 14 amino acids. Trimming stripped 1 base from V and 2 bases from J, with 9 bases between. The CDR3 protein is CASSLYLRQETQYF. The CDR3 nucleotides are TGTGCCAGCAGCTTGTATCTGCGACAAGAGACCCAGTACTTC.

This sequence joins TRBV27 and TRBJ1-6; D gene unclear. V was shortened by 6 bases and J by 7 bases, with 13 bases between the two germline ends. CDR3 length equals 14 residues. Germline V gene lookup returns CDR1 MNHEY and CDR2 SMNVEV (reference sequence). The CDR3 is CASSPNIANSPLHF. The CDR3 nucleotides are TGTGCCAGCAGCCCGAATATTGCGAATTCACCCCTCCACTTT.

This clone showed up just a few times. This chain links TRBV6-5 with TRBJ1-1; D unresolved. Trimming cost V 3 bases and J 1 base, with 12 bases left between them. The CDR3 is made up of 15 amino acids. From germline, CDR1 is MNHEY and CDR2 SVGAGI. The CDR3 nucleotides read TGTGCCAGCAGTTATATTCCGCAGTGGAACACTGAAGCTTTCTTT. Translated: CASSYIPQWNTEAFF.

For this clone: At the DNA level, this CDR3 is encoded by other sequences in the same sample as well. This rearrangement joins TRBV4-1 to TRBJ1-4, with 10 bases aligning to TRBD1. Germline values: CDR1 MGHRA, CDR2 YSYEKL. This CDR3 region has 14 residues. The V segment lost 6 bases and the J segment 5 bases; nucleotides outside the gene matches: 3. The CDR3 nucleotides are TGCGCCAGCAGTCCGGGACAGGGGAATGAAAAACTGTTTTTT. Protein product: CASSPGQGNEKLFF.

The chain employs TRBV6-1 and TRBJ1-5; TRBD1 might be the D (5 bases). The CDR3 is 15 amino acids. Trimming left V 1 base short and J 4 bases short, with 11 bases between. Looked up from germline, CDR1 is MNHNS and CDR2 is SASEGT. CDR3 nucleotides: TGTGCCAGCAGTGAAGAGGGACCTATGAATCAGCCCCAGCATTTT. It specifies CASSEEGPMNQPQHF.

This clone was counted once. V and J are TRBV18 and TRBJ2-3, with a weak D call TRBD2 (5 bases). CDR1 and CDR2 from the germline V gene are KGHSH and LQKENI. The CDR3 totals 13 residues. Trimming pared 4 bases from V and 3 bases from J, leaving 8 bases between. DNA for the CDR3: TGTGCCAGCTCACTGTCGGGGACAGATACGCAGTATTTT. It specifies CASSLSGTDTQYF.